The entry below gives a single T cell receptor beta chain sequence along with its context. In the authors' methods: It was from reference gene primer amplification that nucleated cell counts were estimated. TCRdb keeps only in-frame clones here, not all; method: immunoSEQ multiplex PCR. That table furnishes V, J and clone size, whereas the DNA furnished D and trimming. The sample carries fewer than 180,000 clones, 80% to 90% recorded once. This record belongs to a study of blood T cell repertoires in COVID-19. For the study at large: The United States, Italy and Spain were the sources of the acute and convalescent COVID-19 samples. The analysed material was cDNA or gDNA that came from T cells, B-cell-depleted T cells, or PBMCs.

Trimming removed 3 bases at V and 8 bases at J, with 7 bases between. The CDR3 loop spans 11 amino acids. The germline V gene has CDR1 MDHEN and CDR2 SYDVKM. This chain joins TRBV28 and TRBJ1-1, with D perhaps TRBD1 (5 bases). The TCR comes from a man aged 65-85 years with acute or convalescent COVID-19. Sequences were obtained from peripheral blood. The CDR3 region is CASSLGGEAFF. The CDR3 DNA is TGTGCCAGCAGTTTGGGGGGGGAAGCTTTCTTT. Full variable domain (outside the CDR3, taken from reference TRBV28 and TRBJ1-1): DVKVTQSSRYLVKRTGEKVFLECVQDMDHENMFWYRQDPGLGLRLIYFSYDVKMKEKGDIPEGYSVSREKKERFSLILESASTNQTSMYLCASSLGGEAFFGQGTRLTVV.